The 9 T cell receptor beta chains below were found in one sample sequenced in a study of blood T cell repertoires in COVID-19. Some clones are missing from TCRdb's copy, which holds only in-frame ones; the method was immunoSEQ multiplex PCR. The data show over 150,000 clones, approximately 73% seen once. Sequenced: peripheral blood. These receptors came from an elderly woman with acute or convalescent COVID-19.

The rearrangement joins TRBV5-6 to TRBJ1-1, with D maybe TRBD1 (6 bases). From germline, CDR1 is SGHDT and CDR2 YYEEEE. The germline V and J ends were trimmed by 1 base and 5 bases, with 18 bases remaining between them. The CDR3 has 16 residues. The CDR3 sequence: CASSLYGQTEATEAFF. CDR3 in DNA: TGTGCCAGCAGCTTGTACGGACAGACCGAAGCAACTGAAGCTTTCTTT.

As to this clone: Other DNA sequences from this sample encode an identical CDR3 as well. V is TRBV19 and J is TRBJ1-1; TRBD1 agrees at 7 bases. CDR3 size: 14 residues. Trimming took 6 bases from V and 0 from J; bases not matched to a gene: 4. The V gene's germline CDR1 is LNHDA and CDR2 SQIVND (reference sequence). The CDR3 here is CASRNRGMNTEAFF. CDR3 nucleotides: TGTGCCAGTAGAAACAGGGGAATGAACACTGAAGCTTTCTTT.

The chain has TRBV5-1 and TRBJ1-4, with D maybe TRBD1 (5 bases). The germline V and J ends were trimmed by 4 bases and 8 bases, with 15 bases remaining between them. The CDR3 spans 14 residues. Looked up from germline, CDR1 is SGHRS and CDR2 is YFSETQ. The CDR3 DNA is TGCGCCAGCAGCGACCCAGGGTTGGACGAAAAACTGTTTTTT. It codes for CASSDPGLDEKLFF.

V usage is TRBV4-2 and J usage is TRBJ2-7; TRBD1 matches 7 bases. This CDR3 region has 16 residues. Germline loops: CDR1 LGHNA, CDR2 YNFKEQ. J was trimmed by 3 bases and V by 3 bases; bases with no gene match: 11. The CDR3 sequence is CASSHGEGAGGYEQYF. In nucleotides, the CDR3 is TGTGCCAGCAGCCACGGAGAGGGGGCGGGTGGCTACGAGCAGTACTTC.

This clone has just one count. The V gene is TRBV3-1 (or the pseudogene TRBV3-2), the J gene TRBJ2-1, with a tentative D call TRBD1 (6 bases). V lost 8 bases and J lost 6, with 23 bases in between. Germline values: CDR1 LGHDT, CDR2 YNNKEL (reference sequence). There are 16 residues in the CDR3. CDR3 sequence: CASRAQPSGHFNEQFF. As DNA, the CDR3 is TGTGCCAGCCGGGCTCAGCCATCGGGACACTTCAATGAGCAGTTCTTC.

This clone occurred a few times. V is TRBV25-1 and J is TRBJ2-1, with D tentatively TRBD1 (6 bases). V lost 2 bases, J lost 3 bases, and 14 bases lay in between. CDR3 length: 16 amino acids. CDR1 is MGHDK and CDR2 is SYGVNS in the germline V gene. The CDR3 sequence is CASSEPTGFNYNEQFF. In DNA, the CDR3 is TGTGCCAGCAGTGAACCTACAGGGTTTAACTACAATGAGCAGTTCTTC.

The chain employs TRBV2 and TRBJ1-5; D unresolved. Germline values: CDR1 SNHLY, CDR2 FYNNEI. Trimming took off 6 bases at V and 9 bases at J, with 12 bases between the two ends. The CDR3 contains 12 residues. Written as DNA, the CDR3 is TGTGCCAGCAGGGACGCCGAGGGGCCCCAGCATTTT. This translates into CASRDAEGPQHF.

The chain combines TRBV5-1 with TRBJ2-7, with 9 bases aligning to TRBD1. The ends lost 0 bases at V and 2 bases at J; junction bases unmatched: 6. Per germline, CDR1 SGHRS and CDR2 YFSETQ. This CDR3 spans 16 amino acids. CDR3 protein: CASSLGQGGLTYEQYF. The CDR3 bases are TGCGCCAGCAGCTTGGGACAGGGGGGTCTCACCTACGAGCAGTACTTC.

The genes are TRBV3-1 (or the pseudogene TRBV3-2) and TRBJ1-1, with 8 bases fitting TRBD1. The CDR3 extends over 13 amino acids. Germline assignment: CDR1 LGHDT and CDR2 YNNKEL (reference sequence). V gave up 1 base and J gave up 11 bases; unmatched junction bases: 6. The CDR3 nucleotides read TGTGCCAGCAGCCAAGTTGTCAGGGGGCTGGCTTTCTTT. Its protein is CASSQVVRGLAFF.